The clone carrying this T cell receptor (beta chain) was seen a handful of times. Antigen unknown. This record belongs to a study of T-cell memory formation after mild COVID-19. This CDR3 is 13 amino acids long. CDR1 MNHNY and CDR2 SVGAGI come from the germline V gene (reference sequence). The V end was cut by 8 bases, the J end by 3 bases, with 10 bases between. cDNA libraries for TCR alpha and TCR beta, carrying sample barcodes and UMIs, came from 5'RACE with constant-segment primers. TCRdb ran MiXCR on the 5' RACE reads and lists one entry per CDR3 protein. The repertoire consists of approximately 580,000 distinct CDR3 sequences, with just over 20% occurring once and the leading ten covering roughly an eighth. Whole-study findings and limits: Second-wave clones with a day 37 peak had unconfirmed SARS-CoV-2 specificity. Among CD4+ contracting clones, most were CM and EM, and CD8+ ones EMRA. Contracting clones, day 15 to 85, had balanced CD4/CD8, and later expanders favored CD4+.

The sample consisted of PBMCs or a T cell subset sorted from them (not recorded which). This sequence was found in an adult woman who had mild COVID-19 (a few samples of this study predate the infection). Cell type and time point are not known. The J gene is TRBJ2-2, the V gene TRBV6-6; the D is unclear. The CDR3 region has the DNA TGTGCCAGCGAGACTGGGTACACCGGGGAGCTGTTTTTT. This encodes CASETGYTGELFF.